The present T cell receptor (beta chain) was sequenced within a study of blood T cell repertoires in COVID-19. Two consecutive negative NP/OP PCR tests, clearance, or resolved symptoms defined Cohort 3 recovery. The CDR3 sequence is 15 residues long. Trimming shortened V by 3 bases and J by 5 bases, and 16 bases separated the two germline ends. Germline CDR1 is LGHNT and CDR2 is FRNRAP. Methods used by the authors: Amplification of reference gene primers provided the estimated nucleated cell counts. Sequencing used immunoSEQ multiplex PCR; TCRdb keeps in-frame clones, though not all of them. The V and J calls and clone size were taken over from that table, and D and trimming were inferred from the DNA. This table holds about 300,000 clones, approximately 90% found once.

This chain joins TRBV12-5 and TRBJ1-1, with D hard to call. This TCR was sampled from a man aged 25-45 years who had recovered from COVID-19. Sequencing input: PBMCs or T cells enriched from blood (not recorded which). In DNA form, the CDR3 reads TGTGCTAGTGGTTTACCTTCTCGGGGATCTACTGAAGCTTTCTTT. Its protein is CASGLPSRGSTEAFF.